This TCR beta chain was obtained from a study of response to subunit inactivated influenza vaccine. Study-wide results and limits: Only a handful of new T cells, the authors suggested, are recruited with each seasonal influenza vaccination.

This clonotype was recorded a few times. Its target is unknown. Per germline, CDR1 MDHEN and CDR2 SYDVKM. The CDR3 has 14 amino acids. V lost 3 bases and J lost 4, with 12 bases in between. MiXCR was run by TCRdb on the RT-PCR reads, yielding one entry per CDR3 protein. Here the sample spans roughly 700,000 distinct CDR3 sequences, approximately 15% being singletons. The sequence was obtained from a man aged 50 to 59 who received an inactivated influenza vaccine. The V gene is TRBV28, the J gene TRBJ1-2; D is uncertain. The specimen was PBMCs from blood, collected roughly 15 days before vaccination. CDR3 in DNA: TGTGCCAGCAGTTTTAGCGGTTTTTCCTATGGCTACACCTTC. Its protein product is CASSFSGFSYGYTF.